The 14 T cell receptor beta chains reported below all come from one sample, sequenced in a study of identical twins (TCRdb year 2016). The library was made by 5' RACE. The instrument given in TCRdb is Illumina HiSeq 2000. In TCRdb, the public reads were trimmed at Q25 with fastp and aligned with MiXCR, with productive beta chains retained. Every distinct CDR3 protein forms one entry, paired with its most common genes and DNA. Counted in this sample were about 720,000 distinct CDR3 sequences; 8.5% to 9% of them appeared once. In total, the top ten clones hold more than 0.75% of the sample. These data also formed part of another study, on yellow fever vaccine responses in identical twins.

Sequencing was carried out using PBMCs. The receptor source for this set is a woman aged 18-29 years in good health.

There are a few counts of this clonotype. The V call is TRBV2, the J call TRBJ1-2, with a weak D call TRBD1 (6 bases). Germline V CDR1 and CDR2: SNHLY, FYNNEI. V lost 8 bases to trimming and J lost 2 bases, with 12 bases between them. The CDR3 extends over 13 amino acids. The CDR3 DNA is TGTGCCAGCGCCGTCGACAGGAACTATGGCTACACCTTC. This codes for CASAVDRNYGYTF.

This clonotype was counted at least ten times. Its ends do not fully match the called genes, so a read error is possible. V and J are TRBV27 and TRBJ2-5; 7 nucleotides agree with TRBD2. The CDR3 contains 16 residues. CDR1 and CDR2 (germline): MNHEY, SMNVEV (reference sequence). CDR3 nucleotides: TGTGCCAGCAGTCTATCCGTGTGGGGAGGGCACGAGACCCAGTACTTC. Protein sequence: CASSLSVWGGHETQYF.

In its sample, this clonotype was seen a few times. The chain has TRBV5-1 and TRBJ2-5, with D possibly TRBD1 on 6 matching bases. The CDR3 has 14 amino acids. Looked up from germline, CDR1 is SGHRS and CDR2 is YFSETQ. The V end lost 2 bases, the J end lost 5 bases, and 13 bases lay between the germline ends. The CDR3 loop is CASSFPGAWETQYF. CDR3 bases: TGCGCCAGCAGCTTTCCAGGGGCTTGGGAGACCCAGTACTTC.

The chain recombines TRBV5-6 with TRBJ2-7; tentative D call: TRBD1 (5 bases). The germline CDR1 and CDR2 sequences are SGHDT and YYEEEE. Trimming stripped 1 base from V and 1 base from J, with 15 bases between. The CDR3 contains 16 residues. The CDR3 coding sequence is TGTGCCAGCAGCTTGAGGGGCCAAGTAGTGTCCTACGAGCAGTACTTC. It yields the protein CASSLRGQVVSYEQYF.

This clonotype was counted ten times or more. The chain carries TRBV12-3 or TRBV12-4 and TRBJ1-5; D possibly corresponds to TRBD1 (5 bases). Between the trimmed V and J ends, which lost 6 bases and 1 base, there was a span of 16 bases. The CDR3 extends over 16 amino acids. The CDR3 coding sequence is TGTGCCAGCAGCCTCTTCAGGGCACCAAGCAATCAGCCCCAGCATTTT. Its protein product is CASSLFRAPSNQPQHF.

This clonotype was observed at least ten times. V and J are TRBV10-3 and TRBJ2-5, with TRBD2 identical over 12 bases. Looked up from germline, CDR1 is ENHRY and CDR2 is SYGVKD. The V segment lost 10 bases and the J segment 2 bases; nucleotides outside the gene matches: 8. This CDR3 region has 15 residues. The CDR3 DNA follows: TGTGCCACCCATGGACTAGCGGGGACACAAGAGACCCAGTACTTC. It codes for CATHGLAGTQETQYF.

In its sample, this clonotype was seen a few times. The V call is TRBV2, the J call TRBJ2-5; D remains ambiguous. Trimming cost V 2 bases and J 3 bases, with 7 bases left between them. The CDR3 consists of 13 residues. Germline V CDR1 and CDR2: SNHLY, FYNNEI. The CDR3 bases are TGTGCCAGCAGTGAATTTGTTAAAGAGACCCAGTACTTC. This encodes CASSEFVKETQYF.

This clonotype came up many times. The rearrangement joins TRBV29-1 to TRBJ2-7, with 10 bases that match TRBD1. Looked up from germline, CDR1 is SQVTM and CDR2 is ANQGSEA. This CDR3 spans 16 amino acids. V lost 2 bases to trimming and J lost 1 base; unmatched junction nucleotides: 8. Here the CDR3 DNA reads TGCAGCGTTGAATTGCTTTCGGGACAGGGGTCCTACGAGCAGTACTTC. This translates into CSVELLSGQGSYEQYF.

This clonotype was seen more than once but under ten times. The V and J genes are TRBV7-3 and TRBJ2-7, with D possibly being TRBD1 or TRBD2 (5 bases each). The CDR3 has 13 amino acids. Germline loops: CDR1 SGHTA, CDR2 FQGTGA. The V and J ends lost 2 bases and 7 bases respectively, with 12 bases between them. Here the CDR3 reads CASSLEGSWEQYF. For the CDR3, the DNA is TGTGCCAGCAGCTTAGAGGGGTCCTGGGAGCAGTACTTC.

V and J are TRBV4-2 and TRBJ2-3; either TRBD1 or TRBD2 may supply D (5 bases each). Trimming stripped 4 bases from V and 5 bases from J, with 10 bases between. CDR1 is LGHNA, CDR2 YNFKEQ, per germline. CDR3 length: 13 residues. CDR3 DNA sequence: TGTGCCAGCAGCCGGGACCCCCAAGATACGCAGTATTTT. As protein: CASSRDPQDTQYF.

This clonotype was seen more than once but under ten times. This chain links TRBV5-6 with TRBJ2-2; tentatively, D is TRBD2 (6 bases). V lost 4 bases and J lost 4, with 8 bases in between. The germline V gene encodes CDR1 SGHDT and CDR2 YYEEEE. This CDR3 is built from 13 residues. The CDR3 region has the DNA TGTGCCAGCAGCCGGGGGTTCACCGGGGAGCTGTTTTTT. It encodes CASSRGFTGELFF.

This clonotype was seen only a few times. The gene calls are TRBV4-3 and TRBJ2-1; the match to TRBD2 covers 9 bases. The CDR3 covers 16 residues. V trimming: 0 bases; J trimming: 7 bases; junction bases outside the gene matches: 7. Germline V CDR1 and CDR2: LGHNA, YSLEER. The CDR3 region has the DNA TGCGCCAGCAGCCAAGAGATAGCGGGAGTATTTAATGAGCAGTTCTTC. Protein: CASSQEIAGVFNEQFF.

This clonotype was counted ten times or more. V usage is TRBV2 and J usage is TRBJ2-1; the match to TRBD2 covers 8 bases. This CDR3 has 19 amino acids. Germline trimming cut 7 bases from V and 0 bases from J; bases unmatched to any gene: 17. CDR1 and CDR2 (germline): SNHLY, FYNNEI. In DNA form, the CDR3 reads TGTGCCAGCATCCCCTTGGGGCGGGAGGACCTGAGCTCCTACAATGAGCAGTTCTTC. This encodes CASIPLGREDLSSYNEQFF.

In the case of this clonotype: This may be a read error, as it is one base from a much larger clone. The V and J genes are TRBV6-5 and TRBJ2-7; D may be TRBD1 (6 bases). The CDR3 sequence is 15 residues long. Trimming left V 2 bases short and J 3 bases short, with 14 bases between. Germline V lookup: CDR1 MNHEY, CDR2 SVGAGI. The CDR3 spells CASSYKFEGDYEQYF. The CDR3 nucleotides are TGTGCCAGCAGTTACAAGTTCGAGGGGGACTACGAGCAGTACTTC.